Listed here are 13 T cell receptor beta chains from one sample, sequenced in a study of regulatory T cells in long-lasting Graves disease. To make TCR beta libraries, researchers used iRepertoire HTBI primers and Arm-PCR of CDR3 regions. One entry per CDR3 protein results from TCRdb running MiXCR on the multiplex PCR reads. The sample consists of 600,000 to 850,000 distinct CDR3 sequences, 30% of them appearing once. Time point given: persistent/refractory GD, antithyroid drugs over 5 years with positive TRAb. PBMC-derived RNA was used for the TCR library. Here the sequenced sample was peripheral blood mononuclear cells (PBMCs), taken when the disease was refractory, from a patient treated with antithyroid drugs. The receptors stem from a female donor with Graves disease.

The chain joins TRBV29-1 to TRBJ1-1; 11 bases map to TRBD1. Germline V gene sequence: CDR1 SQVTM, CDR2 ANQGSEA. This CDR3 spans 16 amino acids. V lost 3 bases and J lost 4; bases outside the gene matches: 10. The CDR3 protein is CSVEGTGGRRVTEAFF. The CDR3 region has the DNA TGCAGCGTTGAGGGGACAGGGGGAAGAAGGGTCACTGAAGCTTTCTTT.

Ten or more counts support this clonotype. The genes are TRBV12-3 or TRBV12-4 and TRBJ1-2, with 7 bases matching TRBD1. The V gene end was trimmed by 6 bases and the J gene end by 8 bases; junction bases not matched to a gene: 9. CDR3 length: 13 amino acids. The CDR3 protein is CASSLRQGGGYTF. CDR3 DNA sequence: TGTGCCAGCAGCTTAAGGCAGGGGGGCGGCTACACCTTC.

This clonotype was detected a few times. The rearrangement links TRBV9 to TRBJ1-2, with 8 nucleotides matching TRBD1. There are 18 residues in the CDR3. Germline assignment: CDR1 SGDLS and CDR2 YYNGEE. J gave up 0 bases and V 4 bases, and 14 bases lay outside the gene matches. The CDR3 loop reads CASSRHPGGTGPNYGYTF. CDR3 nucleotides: TGTGCCAGCAGCAGACACCCTGGCGGGACAGGCCCTAACTATGGCTACACCTTC.

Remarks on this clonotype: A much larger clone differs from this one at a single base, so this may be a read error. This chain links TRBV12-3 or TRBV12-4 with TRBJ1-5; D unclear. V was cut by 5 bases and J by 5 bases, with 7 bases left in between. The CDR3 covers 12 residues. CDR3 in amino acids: CASSPPYQPQHF. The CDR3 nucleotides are TGTGCCAGCAGTCCACCGTATCAGCCCCAGCATTTT.

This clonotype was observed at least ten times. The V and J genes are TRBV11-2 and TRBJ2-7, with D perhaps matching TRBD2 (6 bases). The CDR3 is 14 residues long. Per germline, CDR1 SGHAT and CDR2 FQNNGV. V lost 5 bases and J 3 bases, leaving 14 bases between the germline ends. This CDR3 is CASSTQGGHYEQYF. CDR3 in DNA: TGTGCCAGCAGCACACAAGGAGGGCACTACGAGCAGTACTTC.

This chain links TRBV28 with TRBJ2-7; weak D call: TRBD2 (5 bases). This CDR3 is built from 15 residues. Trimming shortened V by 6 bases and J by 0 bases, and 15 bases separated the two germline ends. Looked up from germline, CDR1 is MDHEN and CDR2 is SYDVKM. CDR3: CASSGEVKSSYEQYF. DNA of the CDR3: TGTGCCAGCAGCGGGGAAGTAAAAAGCTCCTACGAGCAGTACTTC.

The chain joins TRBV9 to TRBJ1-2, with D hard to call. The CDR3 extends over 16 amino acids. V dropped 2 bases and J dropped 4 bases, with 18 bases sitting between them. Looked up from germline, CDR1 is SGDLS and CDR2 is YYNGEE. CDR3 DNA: TGTGCCAGCAGCGTTGCCGTGAACACCGGATTCTATGGCTACACCTTC. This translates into CASSVAVNTGFYGYTF.

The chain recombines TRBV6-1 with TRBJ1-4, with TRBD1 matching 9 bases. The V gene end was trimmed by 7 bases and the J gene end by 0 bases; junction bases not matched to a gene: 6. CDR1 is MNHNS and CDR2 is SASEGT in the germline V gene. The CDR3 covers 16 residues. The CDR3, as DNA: TGTGCCAGCACCGGACAGGGGCCTGCAACTAATGAAAAACTGTTTTTT. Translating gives CASTGQGPATNEKLFF.

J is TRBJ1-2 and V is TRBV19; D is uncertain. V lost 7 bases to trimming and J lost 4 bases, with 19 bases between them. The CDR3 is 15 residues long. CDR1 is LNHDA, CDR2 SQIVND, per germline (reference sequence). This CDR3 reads CASTNRRGQAYGYTF. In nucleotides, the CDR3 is TGTGCCAGTACTAATAGGCGAGGGCAGGCCTATGGCTACACCTTC.

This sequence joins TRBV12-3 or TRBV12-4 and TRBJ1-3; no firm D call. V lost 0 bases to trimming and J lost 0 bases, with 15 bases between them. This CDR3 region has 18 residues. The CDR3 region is CASSLALADVASGNTIYF. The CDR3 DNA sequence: TGTGCCAGCAGTTTAGCGCTAGCCGACGTAGCCTCTGGAAACACCATATATTTT.

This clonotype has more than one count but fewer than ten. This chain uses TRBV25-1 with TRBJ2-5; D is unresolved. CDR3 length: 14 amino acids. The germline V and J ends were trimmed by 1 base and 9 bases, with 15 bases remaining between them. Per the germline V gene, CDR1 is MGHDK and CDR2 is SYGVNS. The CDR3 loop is CASSESVSLPSQYF. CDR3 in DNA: TGTGCCAGCAGTGAATCGGTCAGTCTACCGTCCCAGTACTTC.

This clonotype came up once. The CDR3 region is CASKYGGGELFF. The CDR3 nucleotides read TGTGCCAGCAAGTACGGTGGCGGGGAGCTGTTTTTT. V gene TRBV7-9 combines with J gene TRBJ2-2, with D unresolved. The CDR3 contains 12 residues. The germline V gene encodes CDR1 SEHNR and CDR2 FQNEAQ (reference sequence). The V end was cut by 7 bases, the J end by 7 bases, with 10 bases between.

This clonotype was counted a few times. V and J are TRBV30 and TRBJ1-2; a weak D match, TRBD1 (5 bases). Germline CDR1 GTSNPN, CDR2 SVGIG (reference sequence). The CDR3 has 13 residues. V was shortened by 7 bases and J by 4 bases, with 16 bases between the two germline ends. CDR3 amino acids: CAFSAGRSYGYTF. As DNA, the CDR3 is TGTGCCTTTTCGGCGGGGCGCAGCTATGGCTACACCTTC.